This entry is about one T cell receptor (beta chain). This entry comes from a study of cytomegalovirus exposure and HLA in healthy donors. This CDR3 has 16 residues. V was cut by 0 bases and J by 8 bases, with 14 bases left in between. CDR1 and CDR2 (germline): KGHSH, LQKENI. 13 Jbeta primers and 60 Vbeta primers were used for the PCR. Sequenced by immunoSEQ multiplex PCR; TCRdb stores in-frame clones only, minus some. The top ten clones hold approximately 7% of a sample with over 150,000 clones, roughly 80% of them seen once. The sequenced sample was PBMCs. The V call is TRBV18, the J call TRBJ1-6; tentative D call: TRBD1 (5 bases). The source is a woman in her 30s in good health and CMV-seropositive. The CDR3 DNA reads as TGTGCCAGCTCACCACCGGAGGGGCGCCTTGATTCACCCCTCCACTTT. Translated: CASSPPEGRLDSPLHF.